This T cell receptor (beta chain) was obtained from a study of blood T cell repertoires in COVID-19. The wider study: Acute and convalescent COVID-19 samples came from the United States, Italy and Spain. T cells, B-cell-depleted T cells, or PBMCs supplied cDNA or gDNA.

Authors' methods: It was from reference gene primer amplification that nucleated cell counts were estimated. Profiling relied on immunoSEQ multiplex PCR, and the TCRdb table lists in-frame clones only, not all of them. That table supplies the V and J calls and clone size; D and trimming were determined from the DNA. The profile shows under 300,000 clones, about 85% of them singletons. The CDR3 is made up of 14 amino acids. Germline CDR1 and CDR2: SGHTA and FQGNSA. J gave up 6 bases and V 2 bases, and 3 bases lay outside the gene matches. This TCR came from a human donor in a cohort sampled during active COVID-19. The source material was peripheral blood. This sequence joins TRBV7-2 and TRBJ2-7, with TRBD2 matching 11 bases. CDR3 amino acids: CASSLLAGGGEQYF. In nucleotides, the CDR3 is TGTGCCAGCAGCTTACTAGCGGGAGGTGGCGAGCAGTACTTC.